The 11 T cell receptor beta chains listed next were all sequenced from one sample in a study of metastatic and nonmetastatic thyroid tumors. No patient received treatment before thyroid surgery. TCRdb redid the clone calls on the PCR reads using MiXCR. The sample has around 16,000 clones, 15% to 18% seen once. The sequenced sample consisted of blood. These receptors originate from a female donor with papillary thyroid cancer or a benign thyroid nodule (not recorded which). Some clones in this sample may be carry-over from other donors' samples.

The table lists this clone with many counts. The chain recombines TRBV5-1 with TRBJ2-3; D perhaps matches TRBD1 (5 bases). The ends were cut back, 0 bases at V and 2 bases at J, with 7 bases in the middle. Germline assignment: CDR1 SGHRS and CDR2 YFSETQ. This CDR3 region has 14 residues. The CDR3 DNA follows: TGCGCCAGCAGCTTGGGACAGCTCACAGATACGCAGTATTTT. It yields the protein CASSLGQLTDTQYF.

This clone was counted many times. The chain has TRBV19 and TRBJ2-5; D gene unclear. The CDR3 contains 13 residues. V lost 3 bases and J lost 5, with 10 bases in between. CDR1 and CDR2 (germline): LNHDA, SQIVND (reference sequence). DNA for the CDR3: TGTGCCAGTAGTATGGGTAGTTTCGAGACCCAGTACTTC. It translates to CASSMGSFETQYF.

The chain combines TRBV7-9 with TRBJ1-2; maybe TRBD1 (5 bases). The CDR3 extends over 13 amino acids. The germline gives CDR1 SEHNR, CDR2 FQNEAQ (reference sequence). The V and J ends lost 1 base and 4 bases respectively, with 7 bases between them. CDR3 in DNA: TGTGCCAGCAGCTTAGGAGACAGCTATGGCTACACCTTC. Protein sequence: CASSLGDSYGYTF.

The chain carries TRBV30 and TRBJ2-7, with D perhaps matching TRBD1 or TRBD2 (5 bases each). The CDR3 loop spans 12 amino acids. Germline V gene lookup returns CDR1 GTSNPN and CDR2 SVGIG (reference sequence). Trimming took 2 bases from V and 1 from J, leaving 6 bases between them. The CDR3: CAWSWGSYEQYF. CDR3 coding DNA: TGTGCCTGGAGTTGGGGGTCCTACGAGCAGTACTTC.

The chain recombines TRBV20-1 with TRBJ2-5; 15 bases line up with TRBD2. The CDR3 is 19 residues long. The germline V gene encodes CDR1 DFQATT and CDR2 SNEGSKA (reference sequence). J lost 5 bases, V lost 1 base, and 14 bases had no gene match. The CDR3 DNA sequence: TGCAGTGCTAGAGTGGTCCGAGGGACTAGCGGGGGGTACGGGGAGACCCAGTACTTC. It is translated as CSARVVRGTSGGYGETQYF.

By sample share, this clone is medium-sized (0.01 to 0.1%). The chain links TRBV28 to TRBJ1-1, with D unclear. Germline V CDR1 and CDR2: MDHEN, SYDVKM. Trimming removed 5 bases at V and 11 bases at J, with 15 bases between. This CDR3 is built from 12 residues. This chain's CDR3 is CASSLGPGEAFF. As DNA, the CDR3 is TGTGCCAGCAGTCTCGGACCCGGTGAGGCTTTCTTT.

In DNA form, the CDR3 reads TGTGCCTGTTACTTAGCGGGATTCTCCTACGAGCAGTACTTC. As protein: CACYLAGFSYEQYF. The chain uses TRBV30 and TRBJ2-7, with 8 positions matching TRBD2. Germline CDR1 reads GTSNPN; CDR2 reads SVGIG (reference sequence). The CDR3 runs 14 residues. V lost 6 bases to trimming and J lost 0 bases; unmatched junction nucleotides: 7.

By its share, this clone is medium-sized (0.01 to 0.1%). The gene calls are TRBV6-1 and TRBJ1-5, with 10 bases matching TRBD1. Germline lookup yields CDR1 MNHNS and CDR2 SASEGT. V trimming: 5 bases; J trimming: 6 bases; junction bases outside the gene matches: 10. This CDR3 is built from 16 residues. The CDR3 loop reads CASSPGRGQGSQPQHF. The CDR3 nucleotides are TGTGCCAGCAGTCCAGGCCGGGGACAGGGGAGTCAGCCCCAGCATTTT.

This clone was counted a few times. The chain recombines TRBV24-1 with TRBJ2-5; D remains unclear. This CDR3 contains 14 residues. Germline V gene data show CDR1 as KGHDR and CDR2 as SFDVKD. V was trimmed by 4 bases and J by 0 bases, leaving 8 bases between them. CDR3 residues: CATSDHGHQETQYF. The CDR3 DNA follows: TGTGCCACCAGTGACCACGGTCACCAAGAGACCCAGTACTTC.

This chain connects TRBV6-1 to TRBJ2-3; D is ambiguous. The germline gives CDR1 MNHNS, CDR2 SASEGT. CDR3 length equals 15 residues. V lost 1 base, J lost 2 bases, and 10 bases lay in between. This chain's CDR3 is CASSEVNLFTDTQYF. CDR3 DNA sequence: TGTGCCAGCAGTGAAGTAAATCTATTCACAGATACGCAGTATTTT.

This clone was found many times. The gene calls are TRBV7-9 and TRBJ2-3; D unclear. The CDR3 spans 12 residues. The V gene lost 1 base and the J gene lost 7 bases, with 6 bases spanning the gap. Germline V gene sequence: CDR1 SEHNR, CDR2 FQNEAQ (reference sequence). The CDR3 loop reads CASSLVRNTQYF. CDR3 in DNA: TGTGCCAGCAGCTTAGTTAGAAATACGCAGTATTTT.